This TCR beta chain was recorded in a study of T cell responses to AZD1222 COVID-19 vaccine. Study-wide results and limits: White British ancestry dominated among donors, who included more females, and clonal diversity was possibly underestimated. Seropositive at baseline were only 5 to 7 AZD1222 recipients. No repertoire was sampled before or during the peak T cell response, only after it.

Germline CDR1 is MGHRA and CDR2 is YSYEKL. V was pared by 0 bases and J by 7 bases, with 9 bases of the junction left unmatched. This CDR3 has 16 amino acids. The protocol was immunoSEQ multiplex PCR, while the TCRdb copy is restricted to in-frame clones and leaves out a portion. The sample holds 150,000 to 180,000 clones, about 87% seen once. This clone was counted a single time. As yet, its antigen is unknown. The specimen was peripheral blood, collected on day 0 of AZD1222 vaccination. This rearrangement joins TRBV4-1 to TRBJ2-7; 10 bases are shared with TRBD1. This sequence was found in an adult in good health. The CDR3 nucleotides read TGCGCCAGCAGCCAAGACTCGGGACAGGGGCGAGTGGAGCAGTACTTC. Translating gives CASSQDSGQGRVEQYF.